This T cell receptor beta chain derives from a study of T cells in Graves' hyperthyroidism and ophthalmopathy. Study observations and caveats: Stable hyperthyroidism was separated from ophthalmopathy by a model based on 13 V-J features.

Researchers took RNA transcripts and amplified the TCR beta CDR3 regions from them. With the HTBI primer set, the TCR CDR3 went through a first round of RT-PCR. TCRdb reprocessed the multiplex PCR reads via MiXCR and lists one record per CDR3 protein. The sample holds more than 350,000 distinct CDR3 sequences; around 15% are singletons and the top ten take around 20%. Patients were excluded for uncontrolled infection, other autoimmune disease, pregnancy or lactation. For this clonotype: Its specificity is unknown.

The CDR3 is 12 residues long. CDR1 and CDR2 from the germline V gene are SQVTM and ANQGSEA. Trimming cost V 4 bases and J 4 bases, with 10 bases left between them. Sequencing used blood. This chain joins TRBV29-1 and TRBJ1-2; D not resolved. This clonotype originated in an older woman with Graves' ophthalmopathy. The CDR3 DNA is TGCAGCGTTGTGGAGGTGAGCTATGGCTACACCTTC. This sequence encodes CSVVEVSYGYTF.